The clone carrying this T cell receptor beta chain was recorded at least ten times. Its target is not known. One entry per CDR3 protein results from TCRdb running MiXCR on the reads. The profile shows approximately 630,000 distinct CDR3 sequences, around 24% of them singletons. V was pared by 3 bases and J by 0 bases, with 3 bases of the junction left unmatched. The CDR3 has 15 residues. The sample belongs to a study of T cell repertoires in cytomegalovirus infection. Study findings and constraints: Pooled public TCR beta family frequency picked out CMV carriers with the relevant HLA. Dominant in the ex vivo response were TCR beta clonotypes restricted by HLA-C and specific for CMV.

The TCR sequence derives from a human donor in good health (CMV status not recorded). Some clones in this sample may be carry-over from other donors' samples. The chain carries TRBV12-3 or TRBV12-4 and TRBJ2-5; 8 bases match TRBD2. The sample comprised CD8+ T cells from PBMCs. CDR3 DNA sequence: TGTGCCAGCAGTTTTCAGCGGGGGTACCAAGAGACCCAGTACTTC. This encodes CASSFQRGYQETQYF.